The 20 T cell receptor beta chains below come from one sample, sequenced in a study of CD4 T cells in relation to SARS-CoV-2 and coronaviruses. No antigen has been identified for these receptors. Assay: immunoSEQ multiplex PCR; the TCRdb copy retains only in-frame clones and omits some. The sample has about 36,000 clones; about four fifths are singletons. The specimen sequenced was naive CD4+ T cells from PBMCs, cultured in vitro. Subset here: naive CD4+ T cells isolated by negative enrichment. The receptors originated from an adult with COVID-19.

This clone was seen once. The rearrangement links TRBV6-2 or TRBV6-3 to TRBJ1-5; 7 nucleotides line up with TRBD1. V shed 6 bases, J shed 1 base, and the junction held 12 bases outside the gene matches. This CDR3 is 17 amino acids long. Germline CDR1 and CDR2: MNHEY and SVGEGT. CDR3 in amino acids: CASSRGQEVASNQPQHF. The CDR3 DNA is TGTGCCAGCAGCCGCGGACAGGAGGTGGCGAGCAATCAGCCCCAGCATTTT.

The chain joins TRBV27 to TRBJ1-1, with D perhaps TRBD1 (5 bases). Germline loops: CDR1 MNHEY, CDR2 SMNVEV (reference sequence). The V end was cut by 1 base, the J end by 1 base, with 13 bases between. CDR3 size: 16 residues. CDR3 sequence reads: CASSLWGRAGNTEAFF. CDR3 nucleotide sequence: TGTGCCAGCAGTTTATGGGGCAGGGCCGGGAACACTGAAGCTTTCTTT.

The CDR3 nucleotides are TGTGCCACACAGGGCGGGCAGCCCCAGCATTTT. It is translated as CATQGGQPQHF. The chain joins TRBV28 to TRBJ1-5; D is possibly TRBD1 (6 bases). There are 11 residues in the CDR3. The germline V gene encodes CDR1 MDHEN and CDR2 SYDVKM. Trimming cost V 10 bases and J 7 bases, with 11 bases left between them.

J is TRBJ2-2 and V is TRBV10-3; D gene uncertain. Germline-derived CDR1 and CDR2 are ENHRY and SYGVKD. This CDR3 spans 14 amino acids. V dropped 10 bases and J dropped 0 bases, with 12 bases sitting between them. The CDR3 sequence is CATRSSANTGELFF. The CDR3 bases are TGTGCCACCCGATCTTCCGCGAACACCGGGGAGCTGTTTTTT.

This clone was recorded only once. This chain joins TRBV9 and TRBJ2-3; 7 positions match TRBD2. With V trimmed by 3 bases and J by 3 bases, 10 bases remained unmatched. This CDR3 has 16 amino acids. CDR1 is SGDLS and CDR2 is YYNGEE in the germline V gene. The CDR3 DNA follows: TGTGCCAGCAGCGGGGTCCCGGGACTAATTACAGATACGCAGTATTTT. It yields the protein CASSGVPGLITDTQYF.

The V gene is TRBV11-3, the J gene TRBJ2-5; TRBD2 matches at 10 bases. Germline lookup yields CDR1 SGHNT and CDR2 YENEEA. Germline trimming cut 3 bases from V and 5 bases from J; bases unmatched to any gene: 9. The CDR3 extends over 16 amino acids. Written as DNA, the CDR3 is TGTGCCAGCAGCTTGGGCCTGACTAGCGGGCGCGAGACCCAGTACTTC. Its protein product is CASSLGLTSGRETQYF.

CDR3 sequence reads: CASSPRIDYEQYF. CDR3 nucleotide sequence: TGTGCCAGCTCTCCGAGGATAGACTACGAGCAGTACTTC. This chain uses TRBV18 with TRBJ2-7; D is ambiguous. The CDR3 has 13 amino acids. Germline CDR1 is KGHSH and CDR2 is LQKENI. Trimming removed 6 bases from V and 3 bases from J, with 12 bases in between.

This clone has only one observation. This chain connects TRBV7-2 to TRBJ2-7; the D gene could be TRBD1 or TRBD2 (5 bases each). This CDR3 comprises 15 residues. Between the trimmed V and J ends, which lost 1 base and 0 bases, there was a span of 10 bases. The germline V gene has CDR1 SGHTA and CDR2 FQGNSA. Here the CDR3 reads CASSLGAGSSYEQYF. The CDR3 DNA reads TGTGCCAGCAGCTTAGGGGCAGGGAGCTCCTACGAGCAGTACTTC. Filled out from reference TRBV7-2 and TRBJ2-7, the complete variable domain reads GAGVSQSPSNKVTEKGKDVELRCDPISGHTALYWYRQSLGQGLEFLIYFQGNSAPDKSGLPSDRFSAERTGGSVSTLTIQRTQQEDSAVYLCASSLGAGSSYEQYFGPGTRLTVT.

The rearrangement joins TRBV7-9 to TRBJ2-5; D is unresolved. CDR3 length equals 15 residues. Per germline, CDR1 SEHNR and CDR2 FQNEAQ (reference sequence). The V gene lost 3 bases and the J gene lost 0 bases, with 11 bases spanning the gap. The CDR3 loop is CASSFKRSYQETQYF. DNA of the CDR3: TGTGCCAGCAGCTTCAAAAGGTCGTACCAAGAGACCCAGTACTTC.

The chain employs TRBV5-5 and TRBJ2-6; no reliable D call. The CDR3 sequence is 14 residues long. The germline gives CDR1 SGHKS, CDR2 YYEKEE (reference sequence). V was cut by 4 bases and J by 0 bases, with 5 bases left in between. The CDR3 loop is CASSPSSGANVLTF. CDR3 nucleotides: TGTGCCAGCAGCCCGAGCTCTGGGGCCAACGTCCTGACTTTC.

The V gene is TRBV7-3, the J gene TRBJ2-3; 7 bases match TRBD1. V gave up 5 bases and J gave up 2 bases; unmatched junction bases: 10. The germline V gene has CDR1 SGHTA and CDR2 FQGTGA. This CDR3 contains 16 residues. The CDR3 sequence is CASSPQGQLFTDTQYF. CDR3 sequence (DNA): TGTGCCAGCAGCCCACAGGGACAGCTCTTCACAGATACGCAGTATTTT.

V is TRBV6-1 and J is TRBJ1-5; 7 nucleotides agree with TRBD1. Germline assignment: CDR1 MNHNS and CDR2 SASEGT. This CDR3 region has 17 residues. V lost 3 bases, J lost 1 base, and 9 bases stayed unmatched. The CDR3 DNA reads as TGTGCCAGCAGTGACCAACAGGGGCGGGAGAGCAATCAGCCCCAGCATTTT. Residues: CASSDQQGRESNQPQHF.

The chain recombines TRBV4-2 with TRBJ2-3; 9 bases align to TRBD2. After removal of 6 bases from V and 1 base from J, the junction contained 5 bases not matched to a gene. Germline V lookup: CDR1 LGHNA, CDR2 YNFKEQ. The CDR3 consists of 15 residues. CDR3 coding DNA: TGTGCCAGCAGTCGGACTAGCGTCCGCACAGATACGCAGTATTTT. As protein: CASSRTSVRTDTQYF.

This clone showed up just once. V and J are TRBV6-2 or TRBV6-3 and TRBJ2-7; 7 nucleotides align to TRBD1. V lost 2 bases to trimming and J lost 1 base; unmatched junction nucleotides: 11. The CDR3 totals 17 residues. Germline V gene data show CDR1 as MNHEY and CDR2 as SVGEGT. The CDR3 loop is CASSYLYLPDRSYEQYF. Written as DNA, the CDR3 is TGTGCCAGCAGTTACCTCTACCTCCCGGACAGGTCCTACGAGCAGTACTTC.

The chain employs TRBV6-6 and TRBJ2-7; TRBD1 matches 7 bases. The CDR3 spans 15 residues. Germline V CDR1 and CDR2: MNHNY, SVGAGI (reference sequence). J gave up 0 bases and V 2 bases, and 4 bases lay outside the gene matches. The CDR3 DNA sequence: TGTGCCAGCAGTTACCCTTCAGGGGGCTCCTACGAGCAGTACTTC. The encoded protein is CASSYPSGGSYEQYF.

The chain carries TRBV10-2 and TRBJ2-1; 9 positions agree with TRBD2. The CDR3 is made up of 16 amino acids. The germline CDR1 and CDR2 sequences are WSHSY and SAAADI. After removal of 8 bases from V and 5 bases from J, the junction contained 13 bases not matched to a gene. The DNA for the CDR3 is TGCGCCAGCGGAGATGATAGCGGGAGTTCCGACAATGAGCAGTTCTTC. Protein sequence: CASGDDSGSSDNEQFF.

The chain recombines TRBV5-4 with TRBJ2-4; 7 positions agree with TRBD2. The CDR3 contains 14 residues. Trimming took 0 bases from V and 15 from J; bases not matched to a gene: 12. Germline-derived CDR1 and CDR2 are SGHNT and YYREEE (reference sequence). In DNA, the CDR3 is TGTGCCAGCAGCTTGGAGTGGGAGGGCCCTAGGCGGTACTTC. Protein: CASSLEWEGPRRYF.

The chain combines TRBV18 with TRBJ2-7; TRBD1 matches at 7 bases. Germline V lookup: CDR1 KGHSH, CDR2 LQKENI. V lost 6 bases and J lost 1; bases outside the gene matches: 6. This CDR3 contains 14 residues. CDR3 coding DNA: TGTGCCAGCTCGTGGGACAGCCTTTCCTACGAGCAGTACTTC. Encoded protein: CASSWDSLSYEQYF.

The chain has TRBV3-1 (or the pseudogene TRBV3-2) and TRBJ1-2; 7 nucleotides match TRBD1. The CDR3 sequence is 16 residues long. J gave up 4 bases and V 0 bases, and 8 bases lay outside the gene matches. Germline V gene data show CDR1 as LGHDT and CDR2 as YNNKEL (reference sequence). CDR3 bases: TGTGCCAGCAGCCAAGAGGGGGCAGGGGGTGCCTATGGCTACACCTTC. It encodes CASSQEGAGGAYGYTF.

This chain connects TRBV3-1 (or the pseudogene TRBV3-2) to TRBJ1-1; 7 bases agree with TRBD1. Germline lookup yields CDR1 LGHDT and CDR2 YNNKEL (reference sequence). CDR3 length: 19 amino acids. With V trimmed by 1 base and J by 1 base, 15 bases remained unmatched. As DNA, the CDR3 is TGTGCCAGCAGCCAAGCCTTTCCAAGTTTGACAGGGAAGAACACTGAAGCTTTCTTT. Its translation: CASSQAFPSLTGKNTEAFF.